The 10 T cell receptor beta chains below were found in one sample sequenced in a study of beta chain features in type 1 diabetes. Study conclusions and caveats: Moderately but significantly shorter TCRB CDR3s were found in Type 1 diabetes patients in all four CD4+ subsets.

Sequencing targeted expressed TCRB transcripts, as all isolated RNA had been reverse transcribed. TCRdb keeps only in-frame clones here, not all; method: immunoSEQ multiplex PCR. Of approximately 270,000 clones listed, 13% to 15% are singletons. No antigen has been identified for these receptors. The specimen was naive CD4+ T cells from blood. The receptors were gathered from a man younger than 40 with type 1 diabetes.

This clone showed up just a few times. The rearrangement links TRBV9 to TRBJ2-7; 9 nucleotides line up with TRBD1. CDR3 length equals 13 residues. Unmatched junction bases numbered 6, after V lost 4 bases and J lost 7 bases. The germline V gene has CDR1 SGDLS and CDR2 YYNGEE. The CDR3 loop reads CASSPGTGREQYF. The DNA for the CDR3 is TGTGCCAGCAGCCCCGGGACAGGGAGGGAGCAGTACTTC.

The V call is TRBV2, the J call TRBJ2-2; 7 bases match TRBD2. The germline V gene has CDR1 SNHLY and CDR2 FYNNEI. Trimming removed 10 bases from V and 4 bases from J; junction bases left unmatched: 9. This CDR3 is built from 14 residues. CDR3 DNA: TGTGCCAACAGGAGCGGGATAGTCACCGGGGAGCTGTTTTTT. This gives the protein CANRSGIVTGELFF.

This clone has only a few counts. The rearrangement links TRBV4-3 to TRBJ2-7, with 12 bases identical to TRBD2. The CDR3 covers 16 residues. Trimming took 0 bases from V and 4 from J; bases not matched to a gene: 4. The germline CDR1 and CDR2 sequences are LGHNA and YSLEER. The CDR3 reads CASSQDFTSGRYEQYF. CDR3 in DNA: TGCGCCAGCAGCCAAGATTTTACTAGCGGGAGGTACGAGCAGTACTTC.

This clone was found a few times. The chain recombines TRBV29-1 with TRBJ2-1; no firm D call. This CDR3 spans 12 amino acids. Germline-derived CDR1 and CDR2 are SQVTM and ANQGSEA. Trimming left V 5 bases short and J 0 bases short, with 5 bases between. The CDR3 is CSVRSSYNEQFF. In DNA, the CDR3 is TGCAGCGTTCGTAGCTCCTACAATGAGCAGTTCTTC.

This clone was counted between two and nine times. This rearrangement joins TRBV7-9 to TRBJ1-1; no reliable D call. The CDR3 sequence is 11 residues long. Trimming cost V 4 bases and J 11 bases, with 11 bases left between them. The V gene's germline CDR1 is SEHNR and CDR2 FQNEAQ (reference sequence). CDR3 sequence: CASSSGAGAFF. DNA of the CDR3: TGTGCCAGCAGCTCGGGAGCGGGGGCTTTCTTT.

The chain recombines TRBV10-3 with TRBJ2-5; no firm D call. CDR1 and CDR2 (germline): ENHRY, SYGVKD. This CDR3 comprises 13 residues. Trimming cost V 6 bases and J 0 bases, with 8 bases left between them. CDR3 sequence: CAIRPSDQETQYF. CDR3 bases: TGTGCCATCAGGCCCTCGGACCAAGAGACCCAGTACTTC.

This clone has a handful of counts. The chain couples TRBV6-9 to TRBJ1-5; D is perhaps TRBD1 (5 bases). This CDR3 contains 14 residues. Per germline, CDR1 MNHGY and CDR2 SVAAGI. V was pared by 7 bases and J by 1 base, with 11 bases between. The CDR3 protein is CASMFRASNQPQHF. CDR3 sequence (DNA): TGTGCCAGCATGTTCAGGGCCAGCAATCAGCCCCAGCATTTT.

A few counts support this clone. This chain uses TRBV4-1 with TRBJ2-6; 8 nucleotides match TRBD1. Germline CDR1 reads MGHRA; CDR2 reads YSYEKL. V shed 5 bases and J 4 bases; nucleotides not matched to a gene: 4. This CDR3 region has 15 residues. The CDR3 bases are TGCGCCAGCAGCAGGACAGGGTACGGGGCCAACGTCCTGACTTTC. Amino acid sequence: CASSRTGYGANVLTF.

V is TRBV18 and J is TRBJ1-4; 9 bases line up with TRBD1. Per the germline V gene, CDR1 is KGHSH and CDR2 is LQKENI. This CDR3 has 13 residues. V shed 3 bases, J shed 12 bases, and the junction held 5 bases outside the gene matches. CDR3 loop: CASSPGQGEQLFF. In DNA form, the CDR3 reads TGTGCCAGCTCACCGGGACAGGGCGAACAACTGTTTTTT.

V usage is TRBV6-6 and J usage is TRBJ2-7; 7 bases map to TRBD1. The junction had 6 bases not matched to a gene; V was cut back by 10 bases and J by 3 bases. Looked up from germline, CDR1 is MNHNY and CDR2 is SVGAGI (reference sequence). CDR3 length: 12 amino acids. The CDR3 is CATGTASYEQYF. The DNA of the CDR3 is TGTGCCACCGGGACAGCAAGCTACGAGCAGTACTTC.